This note documents a single T cell receptor (beta chain) sequence. The sample comes from a study of blood T cell repertoires in COVID-19. Study-level information: Some COVID-19 samples were acute and others convalescent; all came from the United States, Italy and Spain. PBMCs, B-cell-depleted T cells, or T cells were the source of the cDNA or gDNA that made up the material.

After removal of 4 bases from V and 1 base from J, the junction contained 1 base not matched to a gene. CDR1 and CDR2 from the germline V gene are MNHEY and SVGEGT. The CDR3 covers 14 residues. Per the study methods: Nucleated cell counts were estimated from reference gene primer amplification. The repertoire was sequenced with immunoSEQ multiplex PCR; TCRdb's copy has only in-frame clones and lacks some. V and J calls and clone size follow that table, whereas D and trimming were derived from the DNA. The sample has about 300,000 clones; around 90% are singletons. The Seattle patients, enrolled during active infection, were followed longitudinally.

The receptor's source is a woman between 25 and 40 years old with COVID-19, enrolled during active disease. The rearrangement uses TRBV6-2 or TRBV6-3 and TRBJ1-1; the match to TRBD1 covers 9 bases. Sequencing input: peripheral blood. The CDR3 region has the DNA TGTGCCAGCAGTTCACAGGGGGCGAACACTGAAGCTTTCTTT. Its protein product is CASSSQGANTEAFF.